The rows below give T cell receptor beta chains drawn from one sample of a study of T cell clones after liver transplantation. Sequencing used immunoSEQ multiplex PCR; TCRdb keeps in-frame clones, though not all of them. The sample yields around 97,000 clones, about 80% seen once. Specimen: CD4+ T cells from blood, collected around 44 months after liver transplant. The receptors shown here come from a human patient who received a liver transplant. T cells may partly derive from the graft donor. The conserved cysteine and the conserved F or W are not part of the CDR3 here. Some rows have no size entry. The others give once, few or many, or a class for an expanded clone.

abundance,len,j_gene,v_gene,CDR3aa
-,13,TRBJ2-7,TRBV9,ASSVGVTDFYEQY
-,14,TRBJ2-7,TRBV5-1,ASSLEASGLSYEQY
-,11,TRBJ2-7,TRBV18,ASSPLGDYEQY
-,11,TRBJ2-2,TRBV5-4,ASSFRGTGELF
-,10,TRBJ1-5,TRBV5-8,ASSFRESPQH
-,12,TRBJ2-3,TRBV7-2,ASSLQGATDTQY
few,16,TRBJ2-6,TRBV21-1,ASSKGARGERGANVLT
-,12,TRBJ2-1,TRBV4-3,ASSQAGQGARQF
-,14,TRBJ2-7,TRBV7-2,ASSPHGSGATYEQY
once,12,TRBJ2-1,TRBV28,ASAGGGRENEQF
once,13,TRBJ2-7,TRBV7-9,ASGRSGAGAYEQY
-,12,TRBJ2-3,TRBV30,AHSSGRVPDTQY
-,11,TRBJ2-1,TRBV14,ASSSRGGSEQF
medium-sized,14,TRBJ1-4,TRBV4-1,ASSRSRDRANEKLF
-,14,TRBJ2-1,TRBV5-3,ARSPDRRKLYNEQF
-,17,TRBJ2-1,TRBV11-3,ASSYRDRTFWPSYNEQF
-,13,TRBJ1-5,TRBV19,ASSGKGTGIQPQH
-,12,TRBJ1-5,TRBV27,ASSPRGRNQPQH
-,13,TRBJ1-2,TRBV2,ASGSRGLTDYGYT
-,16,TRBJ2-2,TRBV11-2,ASSLLRGLAGQVGELF
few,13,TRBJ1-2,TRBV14,ASSPPGRFNYGYT
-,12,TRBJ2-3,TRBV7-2,ASSRGQGTDTQY
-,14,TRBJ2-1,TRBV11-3,ASSLVGASGSDEQF
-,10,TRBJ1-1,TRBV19,ASTLYDTEAF
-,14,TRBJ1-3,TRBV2,ASSRTQVGSGNTIY
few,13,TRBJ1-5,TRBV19,ASTGQSGGNQPQH
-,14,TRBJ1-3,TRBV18,ASSPGLMDSGNTIY
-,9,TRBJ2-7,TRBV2,ASSYSYEQY
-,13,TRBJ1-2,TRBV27,ASSLQQPANYGYT
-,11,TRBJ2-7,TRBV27,ASRQRDSYEQY
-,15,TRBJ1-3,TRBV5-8,ASGDGARGYIRNTIY
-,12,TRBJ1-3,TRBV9,ASSVGGAGNTIY
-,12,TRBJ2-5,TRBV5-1,ASSPGLADETQY
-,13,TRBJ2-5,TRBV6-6,ASSPQGGLHQTQY
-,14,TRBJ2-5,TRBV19,ASSIGAGLRQETQY
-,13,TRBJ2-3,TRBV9,ASTVLAGDTDTQY
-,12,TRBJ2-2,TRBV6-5,ASMHGTNTGELF
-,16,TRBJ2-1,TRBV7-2,ASSPRDRGASSYNEQF
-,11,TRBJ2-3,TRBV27,ASSPQATDTQY
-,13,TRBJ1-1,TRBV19,ATAKWPRLNTEAF
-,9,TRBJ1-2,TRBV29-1,SAELNYGYT
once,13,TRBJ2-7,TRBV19,ASSLQGGRSYEQY
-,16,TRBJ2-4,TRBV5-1,ASSLGWRGEVAKNIQY
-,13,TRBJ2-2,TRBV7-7,ASRSPGLGTGELF
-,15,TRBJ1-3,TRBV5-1,ASSLVPNGGSGNTIY
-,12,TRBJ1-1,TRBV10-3,AIRSPRGYTEAF
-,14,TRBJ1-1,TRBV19,ASSIAKTAMNTEAF
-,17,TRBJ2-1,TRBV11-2,ASSLDRGLAGLDRGEQF
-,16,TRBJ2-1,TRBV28,ASSSPAGTGLNYNEQF
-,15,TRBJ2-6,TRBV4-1,ASSPAGGSSGANVLT
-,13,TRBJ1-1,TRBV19,ASSISGRAYTEAF
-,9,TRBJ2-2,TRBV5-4,AILRAGELF
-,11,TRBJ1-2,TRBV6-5,ASSSRGSSGYT
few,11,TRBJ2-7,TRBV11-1,ASSYDRGNEQY